These T cell receptor beta chains were read from a single sample in a study of cytomegalovirus exposure and HLA in healthy donors. Assay: immunoSEQ multiplex PCR; the TCRdb copy retains only in-frame clones and omits some. The table shows approximately 110,000 clones, with 94% occurring only once. The sample consisted of PBMCs. The receptors shown here come from a young woman in good health and CMV-seronegative. Both conserved end residues are part of each CDR3. A row's size may be missing; if present it is once, few, many or a size class.

>TRBJ2-3|-|TRBV11-2
CASSLARREADTQYF
>TRBJ1-3|-|TRBV19
CASRNRDPGNTIYF
>TRBJ1-2|once|TRBV28
CASSLSQAPYTF
>TRBJ2-5|few|TRBV5-1
CASSLQGGAASETQYF
>TRBJ1-2|-|TRBV30
CAWSVHSFKAF
>TRBJ2-1|-|TRBV14
CASSPLIGTSGDNEQFF
>TRBJ2-1|-|TRBV9
CASSVGLLDNEQFF
>TRBJ1-5|-|TRBV19
CASSMTGTVVSNQPQHF
>TRBJ2-3|-|TRBV5-4
CASSQPGTRGITDTQYF
>TRBJ2-2|-|TRBV7-3
CASSVTGTGELFF
>TRBJ2-3|-|TRBV27
CASKVGGSTDTQYF
>TRBJ2-4|-|TRBV19
CASSIGEGNIQYF
>TRBJ2-7|-|TRBV4-2
CASSQDRILGGGYEQYF
>TRBJ1-1|-|TRBV6-6
CASSPTGGNTEAFF
>TRBJ2-3|-|TRBV4-1
CASSPTASGTDTQYF
>TRBJ2-6|-|TRBV15
CATSRGIQGSGANVLTF
>TRBJ2-5|-|TRBV25-1
CASSSLKGTLADQETQYF
>TRBJ1-6|-|TRBV28
CASSLDRGVGSPLHF
>TRBJ2-6|-|TRBV5-4
CASTKGKGATGANVLTF
>TRBJ1-2|-|TRBV29-1
CSANRQGELLAYGYTF
>TRBJ2-7|-|TRBV4-1
CASSQTGGSTYEQYF
>TRBJ2-1|-|TRBV5-6
CASSLALNEQFF
>TRBJ1-1|-|TRBV5-1
CASSLEPGAFGVSEAFF
>TRBJ2-7|-|TRBV19
CASSLVGAWDEQYF
>TRBJ2-1|-|TRBV11-1
CASSPGVGGLNEQFF